The 4 T cell receptor beta chains in this list originate from one sample, sequenced in a study of a mutant IDH1 vaccine in newly diagnosed glioma. Their antigens remain unidentified. The method was immunoSEQ multiplex PCR; TCRdb's version includes in-frame clones alone and lacks a portion of them. In the table there are 35,000 to 55,000 clones, approximately 80% of which are singletons. Time point defined: week 35, safety follow-up. Mutant IDH1 20-mer peptide, at 300 ug, made up each vaccine dose, with topical imiquimod. This specimen consisted of PBMCs, obtained from a glioma patient whose treatment included an IDH1 peptide vaccine. These receptors originate from a middle-aged woman with glioma. Some clones in this sample may be carry-over from other donors' samples.

CDR3 in amino acids: CAISWTVNTEAFF. In nucleotides, the CDR3 is TGTGCCATCAGTTGGACGGTGAACACTGAAGCTTTCTTT. J is TRBJ1-1 and V is TRBV10-3; D call uncertain. V was cut by 5 bases and J by 0 bases, with 7 bases left in between. The CDR3 spans 13 residues. Germline V lookup: CDR1 ENHRY, CDR2 SYGVKD.

This chain joins TRBV5-5 and TRBJ1-5; D is uncertain. This CDR3 has 16 amino acids. V lost 4 bases, J lost 2 bases, and 16 bases lay in between. Germline V gene lookup returns CDR1 SGHKS and CDR2 YYEKEE (reference sequence). This CDR3 reads CASSPLARQGNQPQHF. CDR3 nucleotide sequence: TGTGCCAGCAGCCCCCTGGCCCGTCAAGGCAATCAGCCCCAGCATTTT.

This chain connects TRBV11-2 to TRBJ1-3; TRBD1 agrees at 8 bases. Germline CDR1 and CDR2: SGHAT and FQNNGV. There are 12 residues in the CDR3. V trimming: 8 bases; J trimming: 7 bases; junction bases outside the gene matches: 4. The CDR3 coding sequence is TGTGCCAGCGCAAACAGGGGGAACACCATATATTTT. Its protein is CASANRGNTIYF. Full variable domain (remainder filled in from reference TRBV11-2 and TRBJ1-3): EAGVAQSPRYKIIEKRQSVAFWCNPISGHATLYWYQQILGQGPKLLIQFQNNGVVDDSQLPKDRFSAERLKGVDSTLKIQPAKLEDSAVYLCASANRGNTIYFGEGSWLTVV.

This clone is a singleton in its sample. The gene calls are TRBV27 and TRBJ1-5, with D perhaps TRBD1 (5 bases). Deletions cut 6 bases from V and 0 bases from J, with 15 bases between. The CDR3 loop spans 16 amino acids. The germline V gene has CDR1 MNHEY and CDR2 SMNVEV (reference sequence). The CDR3 DNA sequence: TGTGCCAGCAGACGTGCCGGACATATTAGCAATCAGCCCCAGCATTTT. Its protein product is CASRRAGHISNQPQHF.